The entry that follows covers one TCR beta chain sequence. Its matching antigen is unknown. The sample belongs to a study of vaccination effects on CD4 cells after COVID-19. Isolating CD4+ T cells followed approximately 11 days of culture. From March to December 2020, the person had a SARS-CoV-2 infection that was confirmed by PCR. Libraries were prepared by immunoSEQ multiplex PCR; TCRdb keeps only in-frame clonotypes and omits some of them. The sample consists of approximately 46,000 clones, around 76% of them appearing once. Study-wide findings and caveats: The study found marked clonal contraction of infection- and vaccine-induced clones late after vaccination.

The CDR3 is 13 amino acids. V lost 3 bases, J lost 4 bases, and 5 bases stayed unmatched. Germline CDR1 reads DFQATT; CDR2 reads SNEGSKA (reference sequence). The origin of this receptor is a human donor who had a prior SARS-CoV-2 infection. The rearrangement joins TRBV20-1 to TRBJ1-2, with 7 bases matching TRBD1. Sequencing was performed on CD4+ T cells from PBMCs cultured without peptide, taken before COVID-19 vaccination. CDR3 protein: CSASPQGGYGYTF. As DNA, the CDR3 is TGCAGTGCTAGTCCGCAGGGGGGCTATGGCTACACCTTC.